A selection of T cell receptor beta chains follows, all from one sample in a study of early T cells in non-severe SARS-CoV-2 infection. TCRdb reanalysed the 5' RACE reads using MiXCR and keeps one entry per CDR3 protein. The sample contains around 110,000 distinct CDR3 sequences, 8.5% to 14% of which appear only once. Material: whole blood. Receptors were obtained from an adult who was a healthcare worker with PCR-confirmed SARS-CoV-2 infection or an uninfected control (not recorded which). CDR3s include the opening cysteine and the closing phenylalanine or tryptophan. Each record gives: clone size, V gene, D gene, J gene, CDR3 protein, CDR3 DNA. D genes are given only for firm matches. Part of the rows lack a size; the others show once, few, many or a class for expanded clones.

size: many
V: TRBV28
D: .
J: TRBJ2-1
CDR3: CASSFRSSYNEQFF
DNA: TGTGCCAGCAGTTTCCGGTCCTCCTACAATGAGCAGTTCTTC

size: many
V: TRBV4-1
D: .
J: TRBJ2-1
CDR3: CASSQGTSFGEQFF
DNA: TGCGCCAGCAGCCAGGGGACCAGCTTCGGTGAGCAGTTCTTC

size: .
V: TRBV28
D: .
J: TRBJ2-5
CDR3: CASSLKGETQYF
DNA: TGTGCCAGCAGTTTGAAAGGGGAGACCCAGTACTTC

size: .
V: TRBV6-5
D: .
J: TRBJ2-3
CDR3: CASSYSVNSGQSTQYF
DNA: TGTGCCAGCAGTTACTCGGTAAATAGCGGTCAGAGTACGCAGTATTTT

size: .
V: TRBV20-1
D: .
J: TRBJ1-6
CDR3: CSASSPGESYNSPLHF
DNA: TGCAGTGCTAGTAGTCCGGGGGAGTCCTATAATTCACCCCTCCACTTT

size: few
V: TRBV29-1
D: TRBD2
J: TRBJ2-7
CDR3: CSAWETSGGEQYF
DNA: TGCAGCGCCTGGGAGACTAGCGGGGGCGAGCAGTACTTC

size: many
V: TRBV6-1
D: .
J: TRBJ2-1
CDR3: CASSEGFNNEQFF
DNA: TGTGCCAGCAGTGAAGGATTTAACAATGAGCAGTTCTTC

size: .
V: TRBV19
D: TRBD1
J: TRBJ2-7
CDR3: CASSIGPGTAYEQYF
DNA: TGTGCCAGTAGTATAGGCCCCGGGACAGCCTACGAGCAGTACTTC

size: .
V: TRBV28
D: .
J: TRBJ2-3
CDR3: CASSRSGATNTQYF
DNA: TGTGCCAGCAGCCGTTCCGGCGCAACGAATACGCAGTATTTT

size: few
V: TRBV4-3
D: .
J: TRBJ2-7
CDR3: CASSQGFSYEQYF
DNA: TGCGCCAGCAGCCAAGGGTTCAGTTACGAGCAGTACTTC

size: few
V: TRBV7-9
D: TRBD1
J: TRBJ2-3
CDR3: CASSKGQNTDTQYF
DNA: TGTGCCAGCAGCAAGGGACAGAACACAGATACGCAGTATTTT

size: few
V: TRBV12-3/TRBV12-4
D: .
J: TRBJ2-2
CDR3: CASSIPTTGELFF
DNA: TGTGCCAGCAGTATTCCGACCACCGGGGAGCTGTTTTTT

size: many
V: TRBV7-2
D: TRBD1
J: TRBJ2-7
CDR3: CASSLGDSRQGEQYF
DNA: TGTGCCAGCAGCTTAGGGGACAGCCGCCAAGGCGAGCAGTACTTC

size: few
V: TRBV15
D: .
J: TRBJ2-7
CDR3: CATSRAVTGYEQYF
DNA: TGTGCCACCAGCAGAGCGGTAACAGGGTACGAGCAGTACTTC

size: .
V: TRBV29-1
D: .
J: TRBJ2-1
CDR3: CSVAVSGNEQFF
DNA: TGCAGCGTTGCGGTCAGCGGAAATGAGCAGTTCTTC

size: .
V: TRBV6-5
D: .
J: TRBJ1-2
CDR3: CASLPLSSRGSQGYTF
DNA: TGTGCCAGCTTGCCCTTATCGAGTCGGGGCTCCCAAGGCTACACCTTC

size: many
V: TRBV12-3/TRBV12-4
D: TRBD1
J: TRBJ1-5
CDR3: CASNRGQSNQPQHF
DNA: TGTGCCAGCAACAGGGGGCAATCCAATCAGCCCCAGCATTTT

size: many
V: TRBV25-1
D: .
J: TRBJ1-4
CDR3: CASSDTQILGRNEKLFF
DNA: TGTGCCAGCAGTGATACCCAGATTTTGGGACGTAATGAAAAACTGTTTTTT

size: many
V: TRBV7-3
D: .
J: TRBJ2-1
CDR3: CASSLIGNEQFF
DNA: TGTGCCAGCAGCTTAATAGGCAATGAGCAGTTCTTC

size: many
V: TRBV20-1
D: .
J: TRBJ1-5
CDR3: CSARGREGQPQHF
DNA: TGCAGTGCTAGAGGCAGGGAGGGTCAGCCCCAGCATTTT

size: many
V: TRBV4-2
D: .
J: TRBJ1-1
CDR3: CASSQGTENTEAFF
DNA: TGTGCCAGCAGCCAAGGGACAGAGAACACTGAAGCTTTCTTT

size: few
V: TRBV15
D: .
J: TRBJ2-3
CDR3: CATSRKTSTDTQYF
DNA: TGTGCCACCAGCAGGAAGACTAGCACAGATACGCAGTATTTT

size: many
V: TRBV29-1
D: .
J: TRBJ2-1
CDR3: CSVPTTNNEQFF
DNA: TGCAGCGTCCCGACTACCAACAATGAGCAGTTCTTC

size: many
V: TRBV4-3
D: .
J: TRBJ1-1
CDR3: CASSQERVANTEAFF
DNA: TGCGCCAGCAGCCAAGAACGGGTAGCTAACACTGAAGCTTTCTTT

size: .
V: TRBV7-9
D: TRBD2
J: TRBJ2-1
CDR3: CASSLAAAGVPGEQFF
DNA: TGTGCCAGCAGCTTAGCCGCAGCGGGAGTTCCGGGTGAGCAGTTCTTC

size: once
V: TRBV7-2
D: .
J: TRBJ1-1
CDR3: CASSFITVNTEAFF
DNA: TGTGCCAGCAGCTTTATCACAGTGAACACTGAAGCTTTCTTT

size: many
V: TRBV27
D: .
J: TRBJ2-7
CDR3: CASSSRDTSYEQYF
DNA: TGTGCCAGCAGTTCCCGGGACACTTCCTACGAGCAGTACTTC

size: few
V: TRBV28
D: .
J: TRBJ1-1
CDR3: CATDSGLNTEAFF
DNA: TGTGCCACCGACAGTGGGTTGAACACTGAAGCTTTCTTT

size: many
V: TRBV3-1
D: .
J: TRBJ2-7
CDR3: CASSQAGQFAYEQYF
DNA: TGTGCCAGCAGCCAAGCGGGCCAATTTGCCTACGAGCAGTACTTC

size: .
V: TRBV28
D: .
J: TRBJ2-6
CDR3: CASEDRPGANVLTF
DNA: TGTGCCAGCGAAGACAGGCCTGGGGCCAACGTCCTGACTTTC

size: few
V: TRBV20-1
D: .
J: TRBJ2-7
CDR3: CSARDDLQSSYEQYF
DNA: TGCAGTGCTAGAGATGACCTGCAAAGCTCCTACGAGCAGTACTTC

size: many
V: TRBV30
D: TRBD2
J: TRBJ2-7
CDR3: CAWSVSGNYEQYF
DNA: TGTGCCTGGAGTGTTAGCGGGAACTACGAGCAGTACTTC

size: many
V: TRBV5-1
D: TRBD2
J: TRBJ2-1
CDR3: CASSGAGLQTYNEQFF
DNA: TGCGCCAGCAGTGGAGCGGGATTACAGACCTACAATGAGCAGTTCTTC

size: many
V: TRBV5-1
D: TRBD2
J: TRBJ2-7
CDR3: CASSWYSGRARHEQYF
DNA: TGCGCCAGCAGCTGGTATAGCGGGAGGGCCCGCCACGAGCAGTACTTC

size: many
V: TRBV12-3/TRBV12-4
D: .
J: TRBJ2-7
CDR3: CASSPPAGQGPTYEQYF
DNA: TGTGCCAGCAGTCCCCCAGCCGGGCAGGGCCCCACCTACGAGCAGTACTTC

size: .
V: TRBV20-1
D: .
J: TRBJ1-3
CDR3: CSASPSVAGNTIYF
DNA: TGCAGTGCCTCCCCAAGTGTAGCTGGAAACACCATATATTTT

size: few
V: TRBV12-3/TRBV12-4
D: TRBD2
J: TRBJ2-5
CDR3: CASSLRPGGEETQYF
DNA: TGTGCCAGCAGTTTACGACCGGGAGGGGAAGAGACCCAGTACTTC

size: .
V: TRBV12-3/TRBV12-4
D: .
J: TRBJ1-4
CDR3: CASSLGGKLFF
DNA: TGTGCCAGCAGTTTGGGGGGAAAACTGTTTTTT

size: many
V: TRBV11-2
D: .
J: TRBJ1-6
CDR3: CASSFSAGNNSPLHF
DNA: TGTGCCAGCAGCTTCTCGGCAGGAAATAATTCACCCCTCCACTTT

size: few
V: TRBV5-4
D: .
J: TRBJ2-1
CDR3: CASTIKGLGNNEQFF
DNA: TGTGCCAGCACCATAAAAGGACTCGGGAACAATGAGCAGTTCTTC

size: many
V: TRBV28
D: .
J: TRBJ2-7
CDR3: CASSSGQPPYEQYF
DNA: TGTGCCAGCAGTTCCGGCCAACCGCCCTACGAGCAGTACTTC

size: .
V: TRBV27
D: TRBD2
J: TRBJ2-2
CDR3: CASSFHGTSGVDTGELFF
DNA: TGTGCCAGCAGTTTTCATGGGACTAGCGGGGTAGACACCGGGGAGCTGTTTTTT

size: .
V: TRBV11-2
D: .
J: TRBJ2-2
CDR3: CASSFAVNTGELFF
DNA: TGTGCCAGCAGCTTTGCAGTGAACACCGGGGAGCTGTTTTTT

size: few
V: TRBV7-8
D: TRBD1
J: TRBJ2-7
CDR3: CASKPRGPRGNEQYF
DNA: TGTGCCAGTAAACCCCGGGGCCCCAGGGGGAACGAGCAGTACTTC

size: many
V: TRBV7-9
D: TRBD1
J: TRBJ2-1
CDR3: CASSLRTGIDEQFF
DNA: TGTGCCAGCAGCTTACGGACAGGGATTGATGAGCAGTTCTTC

size: many
V: TRBV7-2
D: TRBD2
J: TRBJ2-7
CDR3: CASSFSGSTEQYF
DNA: TGTGCCAGCAGCTTTAGCGGGAGTACCGAGCAGTACTTC

size: .
V: TRBV28
D: TRBD1
J: TRBJ2-5
CDR3: CASSFYPSVTGGQETQYF
DNA: TGTGCCAGCAGTTTCTACCCCTCCGTGACAGGGGGCCAAGAGACCCAGTACTTC

size: few
V: TRBV6-2/TRBV6-3
D: TRBD2
J: TRBJ2-5
CDR3: CASSNLAGGEETQYF
DNA: TGTGCCAGCAGTAACCTAGCGGGAGGGGAGGAGACCCAGTACTTC

size: .
V: TRBV11-3
D: .
J: TRBJ2-3
CDR3: CASSKTADTQYF
DNA: TGTGCCAGCAGCAAAACAGCAGATACGCAGTATTTT

size: many
V: TRBV6-1
D: .
J: TRBJ2-5
CDR3: CASSVSRTPGETQYF
DNA: TGTGCCAGCAGTGTCTCACGGACTCCCGGGGAGACCCAGTACTTC

size: .
V: TRBV11-2
D: .
J: TRBJ2-4
CDR3: CASSFTKNIQYF
DNA: TGTGCCAGCAGCTTCACCAAAAACATTCAGTACTTC

size: many
V: TRBV5-5
D: .
J: TRBJ2-5
CDR3: CASSLQEPQETQYF
DNA: TGTGCCAGCAGCTTACAGGAACCCCAAGAGACCCAGTACTTC

size: many
V: TRBV10-2
D: .
J: TRBJ1-1
CDR3: CASSRGDTEAFF
DNA: TGCGCCAGCAGTAGGGGGGACACTGAAGCTTTCTTT

size: .
V: TRBV27
D: TRBD2
J: TRBJ2-7
CDR3: CASSSTSGNYEQYF
DNA: TGTGCCAGCAGTTCGACTAGCGGGAACTACGAGCAGTACTTC

size: .
V: TRBV25-1
D: .
J: TRBJ2-3
CDR3: CASSEFSADTQYF
DNA: TGTGCCAGCAGTGAATTCTCGGCAGATACGCAGTATTTT

size: few
V: TRBV9
D: .
J: TRBJ2-2
CDR3: CASSVAGELFF
DNA: TGTGCCAGCAGCGTAGCAGGGGAGCTGTTTTTT

size: .
V: TRBV10-3
D: TRBD2
J: TRBJ2-7
CDR3: CAIGAGGEQYF
DNA: TGTGCCATCGGGGCCGGGGGGGAGCAGTACTTC